Below are 24 T cell receptor beta chains sequenced from a single sample in a study of vaccination effects on CD4 cells after COVID-19. Subsequent to a culture period of 10 days, CD4+ T cells were isolated. Vaccination of participants consisted of two doses of either the BNT162b2 or mRNA-1273 vaccine. Assay: immunoSEQ multiplex PCR; the TCRdb copy retains only in-frame clones and omits some. The data show approximately 29,000 clones, 70% to 85% seen once. Which antigens these TCRs recognize remains unknown. The sequences come from CD4+ T cells from PBMCs cultured without peptide, collected after COVID-19 vaccination. These receptors all stem from a human donor who received a COVID-19 vaccine.

By sample share, this clone is medium-sized (0.01 to 0.1%). The V and J genes are TRBV6-5 and TRBJ2-1; 7 bases are a match to TRBD2. This CDR3 spans 15 amino acids. Per the germline V gene, CDR1 is MNHEY and CDR2 is SVGAGI. V gave up 6 bases and J gave up 4 bases; unmatched junction bases: 9. In nucleotides, the CDR3 is TGTGCCAGCAGCCGGCAGCGGGGAAGATACAATGAGCAGTTCTTC. This encodes CASSRQRGRYNEQFF.

This clone has only a few counts. The chain couples TRBV5-1 to TRBJ1-3, with D possibly TRBD1 on 5 matching bases. V lost 0 bases, J lost 0 bases, and 13 bases lay in between. The CDR3 runs 17 residues. The germline gives CDR1 SGHRS, CDR2 YFSETQ. The CDR3 DNA sequence: TGCGCCAGCAGCTTGGCCGCGGTCGGGGCCTCTGGAAACACCATATATTTT. Translation gives CASSLAAVGASGNTIYF. The complete variable domain, with remaining parts taken from reference TRBV5-1 and TRBJ1-3, reads KAGVTQTPRYLIKTRGQQVTLSCSPISGHRSVSWYQQTPGQGLQFLFEYFSETQRNKGNFPGRFSGRQFSNSRSEMNVSTLELGDSALYLCASSLAAVGASGNTIYFGEGSWLTVV.

The chain is built from TRBV9 and TRBJ2-5, with unresolved D. The germline V and J ends were trimmed by 2 bases and 7 bases, with 12 bases remaining between them. The CDR3 has 13 amino acids. Germline V gene lookup returns CDR1 SGDLS and CDR2 YYNGEE. The CDR3 region has the DNA TGTGCCAGCAGCGTTGCCTTGATGGGGACCCAGTACTTC. This sequence encodes CASSVALMGTQYF.

The chain recombines TRBV15 with TRBJ2-5; 7 nucleotides agree with TRBD1. Trimming cost V 1 base and J 3 bases; bases outside gene matches: 2. Germline CDR1 LNHNV, CDR2 YYDKDF (reference sequence). The CDR3 totals 14 residues. The CDR3 DNA is TGTGCCACCAGCAGAGTAACAGGGGAAGAGACCCAGTACTTC. It translates to CATSRVTGEETQYF.

This clone was seen only a few times. The chain is built from TRBV6-2 or TRBV6-3 and TRBJ2-1, with TRBD1 as a possible D gene (5 bases). In germline, CDR1 is MNHEY, CDR2 SVGEGT. The CDR3 loop spans 15 amino acids. Trimming stripped 2 bases from V and 0 bases from J, with 8 bases between. CDR3 nucleotide sequence: TGTGCCAGCAGTTACCAGGGTAGCTCCTACAATGAGCAGTTCTTC. It is translated as CASSYQGSSYNEQFF.

This clone was observed a handful of times. The gene calls are TRBV4-2 and TRBJ1-2, with 9 positions matching TRBD1. CDR3 length equals 13 residues. With V trimmed by 2 bases and J by 10 bases, 5 bases remained unmatched. CDR1 LGHNA and CDR2 YNFKEQ come from the germline V gene. The CDR3 DNA follows: TGTGCCAGCAGCCAACGACAGGGGGAAGACTACACCTTC. Amino acid sequence: CASSQRQGEDYTF.

This clone was seen once. This chain links TRBV13 with TRBJ2-7; either TRBD1 or TRBD2 may supply D (5 bases each). V lost 3 bases and J lost 2, with 11 bases in between. This CDR3 contains 14 residues. Germline V gene lookup returns CDR1 PRHDT and CDR2 FYEKMQ (reference sequence). In DNA form, the CDR3 reads TGTGCCAGCAGCTTGGGACGAGTAGCCTACGAGCAGTACTTC. Translated, it gives CASSLGRVAYEQYF. The full variable domain, its missing parts supplied by reference TRBV13 and TRBJ2-7, is AAGVIQSPRHLIKEKRETATLKCYPIPRHDTVYWYQQGPGQDPQFLISFYEKMQSDKGSIPDRFSAQQFSDYHSELNMSSLELGDSALYFCASSLGRVAYEQYFGPGTRLTVT.

V gene TRBV28 combines with J gene TRBJ2-2; 8 bases fit TRBD2. Looked up from germline, CDR1 is MDHEN and CDR2 is SYDVKM. The CDR3 covers 15 residues. J was trimmed by 6 bases and V by 6 bases; bases with no gene match: 9. CDR3 sequence reads: CASRLSGMGAGELFF. The CDR3 region has the DNA TGTGCCAGCAGACTTAGCGGGATGGGGGCCGGGGAGCTGTTTTTT.

This clone has only a few counts. This chain connects TRBV19 to TRBJ2-3, with 10 positions matching TRBD2. This CDR3 has 16 amino acids. V dropped 5 bases and J dropped 2; count of bases not matched to a gene: 7. Per the germline V gene, CDR1 is LNHDA and CDR2 is SQIVND (reference sequence). Written as DNA, the CDR3 is TGTGCCAGTAGTCCGATAGCGGGGGGAACCACAGATACGCAGTATTTT. It translates to CASSPIAGGTTDTQYF. The full variable domain, in which reference TRBV19 and TRBJ2-3 provide the parts outside the CDR3, is DGGITQSPKYLFRKEGQNVTLSCEQNLNHDAMYWYRQDPGQGLRLIYYSQIVNDFQKGDIAEGYSVSREKKESFPLTVTSAQKNPTAFYLCASSPIAGGTTDTQYFGPGTRLTVL.

V and J are TRBV29-1 and TRBJ1-1; D may be TRBD1 (5 bases). Trimming cost V 4 bases and J 4 bases, with 13 bases left between them. The germline CDR1 and CDR2 sequences are SQVTM and ANQGSEA. The CDR3 covers 13 residues. This CDR3 is CSVARDVSTEAFF. CDR3 in DNA: TGCAGCGTTGCCAGGGATGTTTCCACTGAAGCTTTCTTT.

This clone was seen only a few times. This chain links TRBV7-8 with TRBJ2-1; 7 bases line up with TRBD1. Germline-derived CDR1 and CDR2 are SGHVS and FQNEAQ. CDR3 length: 13 amino acids. With 5 bases clipped from V and 4 bases from J, the junction kept 2 bases outside the gene matches. The CDR3 loop reads CASSLGQYNEQFF. In DNA form, the CDR3 reads TGTGCCAGCAGCCTGGGACAGTACAATGAGCAGTTCTTC.

This clone was counted only a few times. This chain links TRBV28 with TRBJ2-2; no clear D gene. The germline CDR1 and CDR2 sequences are MDHEN and SYDVKM. CDR3 length: 12 residues. V lost 4 bases, J lost 9 bases, and 9 bases lay in between. The CDR3 region has the DNA TGTGCCAGCAGTTCAGGTGGGAGGGAGCTGTTTTTT. Amino acids: CASSSGGRELFF.

J is TRBJ2-1 and V is TRBV5-1, with 8 bases identical to TRBD2. Trimming at V came to 2 bases and at J to 4 bases, leaving 2 bases not matched to a gene. This CDR3 has 14 residues. The germline gives CDR1 SGHRS, CDR2 YFSETQ. The CDR3 nucleotides are TGCGCCAGCAGCTTAAAGCGGGGGTACAATGAGCAGTTCTTC. Protein product: CASSLKRGYNEQFF.

The chain has TRBV30 and TRBJ2-7; 8 nucleotides match TRBD2. J lost 0 bases, V lost 5 bases, and 3 bases had no gene match. The CDR3 length is 13 residues. Germline CDR1 reads GTSNPN; CDR2 reads SVGIG (reference sequence). In nucleotides, the CDR3 is TGTGCCTGGGGGAGCGGGAGCTCCTACGAGCAGTACTTC. This translates into CAWGSGSSYEQYF.

The chain recombines TRBV7-9 with TRBJ2-1; 16 nucleotides line up with TRBD2. Germline CDR1 is SEHNR and CDR2 is FQNEAQ (reference sequence). V lost 4 bases and J lost 10; bases outside the gene matches: 1. This CDR3 spans 14 amino acids. CDR3 in amino acids: CASSWGLAGGEQFF. DNA for the CDR3: TGTGCCAGCAGCTGGGGACTAGCGGGGGGGGAGCAGTTCTTC.

The chain has TRBV18 and TRBJ2-1; perhaps TRBD1 as D (6 bases). V lost 5 bases and J lost 7, with 15 bases in between. Germline-derived CDR1 and CDR2 are KGHSH and LQKENI. CDR3 length equals 14 residues. The CDR3 coding sequence is TGTGCCAGCTCATCATCCTACAGGGAGAATGAGCAGTTCTTC. Translating gives CASSSSYRENEQFF.

V gene TRBV7-9 combines with J gene TRBJ2-1; TRBD2 aligns across 8 bases. Looked up from germline, CDR1 is SEHNR and CDR2 is FQNEAQ (reference sequence). This CDR3 comprises 14 residues. Unmatched junction bases numbered 5, after V lost 5 bases and J lost 5 bases. CDR3 bases: TGTGCCAGCAGCCGAGGACTAGCCAACAATGAGCAGTTCTTC. It codes for CASSRGLANNEQFF.

This clone was picked up a small number of times. V gene TRBV6-5 combines with J gene TRBJ1-1; D gene unclear. The length of the CDR3 is 12 residues. Germline CDR1 is MNHEY and CDR2 is SVGAGI. The ends were cut back, 6 bases at V and 8 bases at J, with 13 bases in the middle. CDR3 in amino acids: CASSSPGSEAFF. The CDR3 DNA reads as TGTGCCAGCAGCTCACCGGGGTCAGAAGCTTTCTTT.

The chain links TRBV7-8 to TRBJ2-2, with unresolved D. This CDR3 is 15 amino acids long. The germline V gene encodes CDR1 SGHVS and CDR2 FQNEAQ. Trimming took off 2 bases at V and 0 bases at J, with 7 bases between the two ends. CDR3 sequence reads: CASSLTRTNTGELFF. Written as DNA, the CDR3 is TGTGCCAGCAGCTTAACACGCACGAACACCGGGGAGCTGTTTTTT.

This chain joins TRBV5-6 and TRBJ1-3, with D tentatively TRBD1 (5 bases). The CDR3 covers 17 residues. Germline assignment: CDR1 SGHDT and CDR2 YYEEEE. Trimming shortened V by 3 bases and J by 0 bases, and 16 bases separated the two germline ends. CDR3 coding DNA: TGTGCCAGCAGCTCGGGTGGCGGGGCTGTCTCTGGAAACACCATATATTTT. This codes for CASSSGGGAVSGNTIYF.

This clone was recorded once. This sequence joins TRBV7-9 and TRBJ1-6; a possible D gene is TRBD1 (5 bases). Between the trimmed V and J ends, which lost 5 bases and 14 bases, there was a span of 13 bases. This CDR3 contains 12 residues. From germline, CDR1 is SEHNR and CDR2 FQNEAQ (reference sequence). CDR3 loop: CASSRGGSALHF. Here the CDR3 DNA reads TGTGCCAGCAGCCGGGGGGGTTCGGCCCTCCACTTT. Full variable domain (missing parts from reference TRBV7-9 and TRBJ1-6): DTGVSQNPRHKITKRGQNVTFRCDPISEHNRLYWYRQTLGQGPEFLTYFQNEAQLEKSRLLSDRFSAERPKGSFSTLEIQRTEQGDSAMYLCASSRGGSALHFGNGTRLTVT.

This chain uses TRBV4-2 with TRBJ2-2; maybe TRBD2 (6 bases). Germline-derived CDR1 and CDR2 are LGHNA and YNFKEQ. Trimming pared 0 bases from V and 7 bases from J, leaving 15 bases between. The CDR3 is 16 amino acids. CDR3 sequence reads: CASSQDKGEVVGELFF. CDR3 sequence (DNA): TGTGCCAGCAGCCAAGATAAAGGGGAGGTGGTCGGGGAGCTGTTTTTT.

The chain uses TRBV12-3 or TRBV12-4 and TRBJ2-1, with D possibly being TRBD1 (5 bases). This CDR3 spans 10 amino acids. Trimming shortened V by 6 bases and J by 10 bases, and 7 bases separated the two germline ends. CDR3 bases: TGTGCCAGCAGGGGGCAGGAGCAGTTCTTC. Translation gives CASRGQEQFF.

The V call is TRBV5-1, the J call TRBJ2-7, with 7 bases fitting TRBD1. The CDR3 covers 14 residues. The V gene's germline CDR1 is SGHRS and CDR2 YFSETQ. The V and J ends lost 0 bases and 3 bases, in that order; junction bases with no gene match: 3. CDR3 bases: TGCGCCAGCAGCTTGGCCAGGGGGTTCTACGAGCAGTACTTC. Protein: CASSLARGFYEQYF.